Each of the 21 T cell receptor beta chains below was sequenced from the same sample in a study of T cells after yellow fever vaccination. A single record per CDR3 protein comes from TCRdb applying MiXCR to the 5' RACE reads. The sample has 300,000 to 400,000 distinct CDR3 sequences; approximately 12% are singletons. Material: CD4+ T cells sorted from PBMCs, obtained 15 days after the yellow fever booster vaccination. The origin of the receptors is a man younger than 35 who received the YFV17D yellow fever vaccine.

This clonotype showed up just a few times. The CDR3 protein is CASSRDSVSGYGYTF. CDR3 nucleotides: TGTGCCAGCAGCCGAGACAGTGTCTCAGGCTATGGCTACACCTTC. The genes are TRBV4-2 and TRBJ1-2; the D gene is possibly TRBD1 (5 bases). Germline CDR1 reads LGHNA; CDR2 reads YNFKEQ. V was clipped by 4 bases and J by 4 bases, with 16 bases between them. The CDR3 contains 15 residues.

The J gene is TRBJ1-1, the V gene TRBV29-1; tentatively, D is TRBD1 (5 bases). The CDR3 is made up of 14 amino acids. The V end was cut by 7 bases, the J end by 4 bases, with 19 bases between. Per the germline V gene, CDR1 is SQVTM and CDR2 is ANQGSEA. The CDR3 DNA follows: TGCAGCGCTCCAGGTCTAGCTAGGGGCACTGAAGCTTTCTTT. Protein product: CSAPGLARGTEAFF.

The gene calls are TRBV7-2 and TRBJ1-1; maybe TRBD1 (6 bases). V was trimmed by 4 bases and J by 4 bases, leaving 16 bases between them. Germline V gives CDR1 SGHTA, CDR2 FQGNSA. The CDR3 spans 15 residues. The CDR3 coding sequence is TGTGCCAGCAGCTCCATATGGGGGGGCGTCACTGAAGCTTTCTTT. Translating gives CASSSIWGGVTEAFF. The whole variable domain, remainder taken from reference TRBV7-2 and TRBJ1-1, is GAGVSQSPSNKVTEKGKDVELRCDPISGHTALYWYRQSLGQGLEFLIYFQGNSAPDKSGLPSDRFSAERTGGSVSTLTIQRTQQEDSAVYLCASSSIWGGVTEAFFGQGTRLTVV.

This clonotype was counted only a few times. This rearrangement joins TRBV7-2 to TRBJ2-6; D gene uncertain. The V end lost 5 bases, the J end lost 0 bases, and 20 bases lay between the germline ends. CDR3 length: 19 residues. CDR1 is SGHTA, CDR2 FQGNSA, per germline. The CDR3, as DNA: TGTGCCAGCAGCCGTCCCAGCGACACTTTCGACTCTGGGGCCAACGTCCTGACTTTC. Protein product: CASSRPSDTFDSGANVLTF. Full variable domain (outside the CDR3, taken from reference TRBV7-2 and TRBJ2-6): GAGVSQSPSNKVTEKGKDVELRCDPISGHTALYWYRQSLGQGLEFLIYFQGNSAPDKSGLPSDRFSAERTGGSVSTLTIQRTQQEDSAVYLCASSRPSDTFDSGANVLTFGAGSRLTVL.

The DNA for the CDR3 is TGTGCCAGCAGCTTCGCTGGACAGGGTAACTATGGCTACACCTTC. Translation gives CASSFAGQGNYGYTF. The chain has TRBV7-2 and TRBJ1-2; TRBD1 matches at 8 bases. The CDR3 length is 15 residues. Germline CDR1 SGHTA, CDR2 FQGNSA. V was clipped by 3 bases and J by 1 base; unmatched bases: 4.

This clonotype appeared a few times. The V gene is TRBV6-5, the J gene TRBJ1-1; 9 nucleotides align to TRBD1. The CDR3 contains 15 residues. Germline V gives CDR1 MNHEY, CDR2 SVGAGI. The trim removed 5 bases at V and 3 bases at J, leaving 7 bases unmatched. This CDR3 reads CASSAPGQGYTEAFF. CDR3 nucleotide sequence: TGTGCCAGCAGTGCGCCGGGACAGGGATACACTGAAGCTTTCTTT.

V is TRBV11-2 and J is TRBJ1-1, with a weak D call TRBD1 (6 bases). Trimming removed 5 bases from V and 5 bases from J, with 18 bases in between. This CDR3 has 15 amino acids. Germline CDR1 is SGHAT and CDR2 is FQNNGV. The CDR3 protein is CASSLQGQGRTEAFF. The CDR3 nucleotides are TGTGCCAGCAGCCTCCAGGGGCAGGGAAGGACTGAAGCTTTCTTT.

This clonotype was observed at least ten times. The chain joins TRBV6-2 or TRBV6-3 to TRBJ2-3; 8 nucleotides align to TRBD2. Trimming took 4 bases from V and 2 from J; bases not matched to a gene: 2. The CDR3 contains 14 residues. The germline CDR1 and CDR2 sequences are MNHEY and SVGEGT. CDR3 DNA: TGTGCCAGCAGTTTTAGCGGGGCCACAGATACGCAGTATTTT. Amino acids: CASSFSGATDTQYF.

V is TRBV13 and J is TRBJ2-6; no firm D call. Germline CDR1 is PRHDT and CDR2 is FYEKMQ (reference sequence). V was shortened by 6 bases and J by 0 bases, with 12 bases between the two germline ends. The CDR3 has 16 residues. In nucleotides, the CDR3 is TGTGCCAGCAGTCTTAACTCACTCTCTGGGGCCAACGTCCTGACTTTC. Translation: CASSLNSLSGANVLTF.

This clonotype was seen only a few times. The chain combines TRBV4-2 with TRBJ1-4; maybe TRBD1 (5 bases). Germline loops: CDR1 LGHNA, CDR2 YNFKEQ. Trimming removed 3 bases at V and 8 bases at J, with 13 bases between. This CDR3 has 14 amino acids. The CDR3 region is CASSHSGAAEKLFF. CDR3 nucleotide sequence: TGTGCCAGCAGCCATTCCGGGGCGGCGGAAAAACTGTTTTTT.

The gene calls are TRBV9 and TRBJ1-5; D gene ambiguous. This CDR3 spans 14 amino acids. Trimming pared 2 bases from V and 7 bases from J, leaving 13 bases between. Per the germline V gene, CDR1 is SGDLS and CDR2 is YYNGEE. CDR3 in DNA: TGTGCCAGCAGCGTTAGTTGGGGTACACAGCCCCAGCATTTT. Residues: CASSVSWGTQPQHF.

The rearrangement uses TRBV12-3 or TRBV12-4 and TRBJ1-6; a weak D match, TRBD1 (5 bases). The CDR3 extends over 14 amino acids. Trimming cost V 7 bases and J 10 bases, with 17 bases left between them. CDR3 residues: CASTTGGILSPLHF. CDR3 coding DNA: TGTGCCAGCACCACCGGGGGGATCCTCTCACCCCTCCACTTT.

This clonotype has only a few counts. This chain uses TRBV12-3 or TRBV12-4 with TRBJ2-2; D may be TRBD1 (6 bases). Trimming took off 8 bases at V and 4 bases at J, with 11 bases between the two ends. The CDR3 runs 13 residues. In DNA, the CDR3 is TGTGCCAGCCTGTGGGGGCGCACCGGGGAGCTGTTTTTT. Residues: CASLWGRTGELFF.

Many counts were recorded for this clonotype. The chain joins TRBV27 to TRBJ1-1; D is undetermined. V lost 5 bases, J lost 7 bases, and 11 bases lay in between. The CDR3 has 12 amino acids. The germline V gene encodes CDR1 MNHEY and CDR2 SMNVEV (reference sequence). The CDR3 sequence is CASSLRSGEAFF. The CDR3 DNA follows: TGTGCCAGCAGTCTCCGCTCGGGTGAAGCTTTCTTT.

This clonotype appeared a few times. The chain employs TRBV7-2 and TRBJ1-6; D ambiguous. V was pared by 5 bases and J by 2 bases, with 19 bases between. This CDR3 is built from 18 residues. Germline V gives CDR1 SGHTA, CDR2 FQGNSA. The CDR3 loop is CASSPPSEGWPYNSPLHF. CDR3 in DNA: TGTGCCAGCAGCCCCCCCAGTGAAGGGTGGCCCTATAATTCACCCCTCCACTTT.

This clonotype has more than one count but fewer than ten. The V gene is TRBV28, the J gene TRBJ2-6, with TRBD1 identical over 7 bases. V shed 3 bases, J shed 2 bases, and the junction held 7 bases outside the gene matches. This CDR3 has 17 amino acids. The V gene's germline CDR1 is MDHEN and CDR2 SYDVKM. CDR3 nucleotides: TGTGCCAGCAGTTTGTACAGGGGTGGAACTGGGGCCAACGTCCTGACTTTC. Protein sequence: CASSLYRGGTGANVLTF.

This sequence joins TRBV12-5 and TRBJ1-1, with a possible D match to TRBD1 (6 bases). From germline, CDR1 is LGHNT and CDR2 FRNRAP. CDR3 length equals 14 residues. Deletions cut 3 bases from V and 10 bases from J, with 18 bases between. The CDR3: CASGFKEGVRGAFF. CDR3 coding DNA: TGTGCTAGTGGTTTTAAAGAGGGGGTGAGGGGAGCTTTCTTT. Based on the CDR3 plus reference TRBV12-5 and TRBJ1-1, the full variable domain is DARVTQTPRHKVTEMGQEVTMRCQPILGHNTVFWYRQTMMQGLELLAYFRNRAPLDDSGMPKDRFSAEMPDATLATLKIQPSEPRDSAVYFCASGFKEGVRGAFFGQGTRLTVV.

The V gene is TRBV4-2, the J gene TRBJ2-2; no definite D call. Germline V CDR1 and CDR2: LGHNA, YNFKEQ. Trimming pared 0 bases from V and 3 bases from J, leaving 8 bases between. The CDR3 is 15 residues long. CDR3 in amino acids: CASSQEKGYTGELFF. DNA of the CDR3: TGTGCCAGCAGCCAAGAGAAAGGATACACCGGGGAGCTGTTTTTT.

J is TRBJ2-7 and V is TRBV20-1; the D gene is possibly TRBD1 (5 bases). The ends were cut back, 0 bases at V and 3 bases at J, with 12 bases in the middle. The CDR3 loop spans 14 amino acids. CDR1 and CDR2 from the germline V gene are DFQATT and SNEGSKA (reference sequence). Here the CDR3 DNA reads TGCAGTGCTAGAGAGGCCCTAGACAGCTACGAGCAGTACGTC. Protein: CSAREALDSYEQYV.

J is TRBJ2-1 and V is TRBV20-1; the match to TRBD2 covers 15 bases. Germline V lookup: CDR1 DFQATT, CDR2 SNEGSKA (reference sequence). After removal of 5 bases from V and 5 bases from J, the junction contained 10 bases not matched to a gene. The CDR3 covers 17 residues. The CDR3 protein is CSAGAGTSGGPNNEQFF. In DNA form, the CDR3 reads TGCAGTGCTGGAGCCGGGACTAGCGGGGGGCCGAACAATGAGCAGTTCTTC.

There are a few counts of this clonotype. The V call is TRBV20-1, the J call TRBJ1-6, with a tentative D call TRBD1 (6 bases). Trimming removed 1 base at V and 8 bases at J, with 12 bases between. The germline V gene has CDR1 DFQATT and CDR2 SNEGSKA (reference sequence). The CDR3 sequence is 14 residues long. The CDR3 protein is CSARAGHVDSPLHF. CDR3 coding DNA: TGCAGTGCTAGAGCGGGACACGTCGATTCACCCCTCCACTTT.